Listed below are T cell receptor beta chains from one sample, sequenced in a study of CD8 T cells in ankylosing spondylitis. TCRdb re-called the 5' RACE reads with MiXCR, one entry per CDR3 protein. The data hold 250,000 to 400,000 distinct CDR3 sequences, with approximately 10% observed a single time. What was sequenced was blood, either unsorted or a sorted T cell fraction (not recorded which). The receptors stem from a female donor with ankylosing spondylitis or in good health (not recorded which). Both conserved end residues are part of each CDR3. The D gene is left open where the match is weak. The listing skips clone size in some rows; elsewhere it reads once, few, many or a size class.

clone_size,d_call,v_call,j_call,cdr3_aa,cdr3_nt
-,-,TRBV7-8,TRBJ2-1,CASSSGTVNEQFF,TGTGCCAGCAGCTCTGGGACGGTAAATGAGCAGTTCTTC
-,TRBD1,TRBV28,TRBJ2-5,CASSFPTGGEETQYF,TGTGCCAGCAGTTTTCCGACAGGGGGCGAAGAGACCCAGTACTTC
many,TRBD2,TRBV5-1,TRBJ2-1,CASSLDGTSSYNEQFF,TGCGCCAGCAGCTTGGACGGGACTAGCTCCTACAATGAGCAGTTCTTC
many,-,TRBV4-2,TRBJ1-1,CASSQDKRGNTEAFF,TGTGCCAGCAGCCAAGATAAGAGGGGGAACACTGAAGCTTTCTTT
-,-,TRBV18,TRBJ2-1,CASSPQSGPYNEQFF,TGTGCCAGCTCACCTCAGAGCGGGCCCTACAATGAGCAGTTCTTC
many,-,TRBV7-2,TRBJ2-3,CASSLSRGRRDTQYF,TGTGCCAGCAGCTTATCCAGGGGCCGAAGAGATACGCAGTATTTT
many,-,TRBV20-1,TRBJ2-3,CSARDFVDTQYF,TGCAGTGCTAGAGACTTCGTAGATACGCAGTATTTT
many,-,TRBV20-1,TRBJ2-7,CSARDDTGEQYF,TGCAGTGCTAGGGACGATACGGGGGAGCAGTACTTC
few,TRBD2,TRBV12-3/TRBV12-4,TRBJ2-1,CASSFGTSGRPPGKSYNEQFF,TGTGCCAGCAGTTTCGGGACTAGCGGGAGGCCCCCCGGTAAGTCCTACAATGAGCAGTTCTTC
many,-,TRBV6-1,TRBJ1-5,CASSLSRATLNQPQHF,TGTGCCAGCAGCCTAAGCCGGGCGACTCTCAATCAGCCCCAGCATTTT
many,TRBD1,TRBV12-3/TRBV12-4,TRBJ1-4,CASSSTDRGNEKLFF,TGTGCCAGCAGTTCAACGGACAGGGGGAACGAAAAACTGTTTTTT
-,TRBD1,TRBV7-8,TRBJ2-5,CASSVTGAPETQYF,TGTGCCAGCAGCGTAACAGGGGCCCCAGAGACCCAGTACTTC
-,TRBD1,TRBV9,TRBJ2-2,CASSSHDRGRTGELFF,TGTGCCAGCAGCTCTCACGACAGGGGGCGTACCGGGGAGCTGTTTTTT
few,TRBD1,TRBV5-1,TRBJ2-2,CASTLPTGANTGELFF,TGCGCCAGCACCCTCCCGACAGGGGCTAACACCGGGGAGCTGTTTTTT
many,-,TRBV28,TRBJ2-1,CASSFRRSSSYNEQFF,TGTGCCAGCAGTTTTCGGCGGAGCAGCTCCTACAATGAGCAGTTCTTC
many,TRBD1,TRBV7-2,TRBJ2-7,CASSPQQGIYEQYF,TGTGCCAGCAGCCCTCAACAGGGGATCTACGAGCAGTACTTC
-,TRBD2,TRBV24-1,TRBJ2-5,CATSEPTSGGQETQYF,TGTGCCACCAGTGAACCGACTAGCGGGGGACAAGAGACCCAGTACTTC
many,TRBD1,TRBV10-3,TRBJ2-7,CAISVDRGGYEQYF,TGTGCCATCAGTGTTGACAGGGGTGGCTACGAGCAGTACTTC
many,-,TRBV10-3,TRBJ1-2,CAISEGGDGYTF,TGTGCCATCAGTGAGGGAGGGGATGGCTACACCTTC
few,-,TRBV6-2/TRBV6-3,TRBJ2-1,CASREDWSSYNEQFF,TGTGCCAGCAGGGAAGACTGGAGCTCCTACAATGAGCAGTTCTTC
many,-,TRBV7-9,TRBJ2-1,CASGYNEQFF,TGTGCCAGCGGCTACAATGAGCAGTTCTTC
many,-,TRBV12-3/TRBV12-4,TRBJ1-1,CASSTSTGEAFF,-
-,-,TRBV10-2,TRBJ2-3,CASSERSPGADTQYF,TGCGCCAGCAGTGAGAGGTCTCCGGGGGCAGATACGCAGTATTTT
few,-,TRBV6-1,TRBJ2-4,CASSPVAKNIQYF,TGTGCCAGCAGTCCGGTAGCCAAAAACATTCAGTACTTC
many,-,TRBV28,TRBJ1-2,CASARGRDYGYTF,TGTGCCAGCGCGCGTGGGCGGGACTATGGCTACACCTTC
many,-,TRBV20-1,TRBJ1-5,CSARAPGRTDNQPQHF,TGCAGTGCTAGAGCTCCGGGTCGGACTGATAATCAGCCCCAGCATTTT
many,-,TRBV20-1,TRBJ2-1,CSARGRSAYNEQFF,TGCAGTGCTAGAGGGAGGAGCGCCTACAATGAGCAGTTCTTC
-,-,TRBV20-1,TRBJ2-7,CSARDRVPGLQTYEQYF,TGCAGTGCTAGAGATCGTGTTCCGGGACTCCAAACCTACGAGCAGTACTTC
few,TRBD2,TRBV9,TRBJ2-4,CASSASGGKNIQYF,TGTGCCAGCAGCGCTTCGGGGGGCAAAAACATTCAGTACTTC
few,TRBD1,TRBV20-1,TRBJ1-5,CSAREQGVRDQPQHF,TGCAGTGCTAGAGAACAGGGGGTTAGGGATCAGCCCCAGCATTTT
many,TRBD1,TRBV20-1,TRBJ1-5,CSASLGTGRNQPQHF,TGCAGTGCTAGCCTAGGGACAGGCAGAAATCAGCCCCAGCATTTT
many,TRBD1,TRBV7-2,TRBJ1-2,CASSTTTGSNYGYTF,TGTGCCAGCAGCACCACGACAGGGTCTAACTATGGCTACACCTTC
-,TRBD1,TRBV7-9,TRBJ2-2,CGLTGDTGELFF,TGTGGCTTGACAGGGGACACCGGGGAGCTGTTTTTT
-,-,TRBV28,TRBJ1-4,CASSLSLRGLSEKLFF,TGTGCCAGCAGTTTATCCCTCAGAGGGCTGAGTGAAAAACTGTTTTTT
-,-,TRBV3-1,TRBJ1-1,CASCQDVSTGPLSRTEAFF,TGTGCCAGCTGCCAAGATGTTTCTACCGGGCCCCTGAGCCGGACTGAAGCTTTCTTT
-,-,TRBV7-9,TRBJ1-1,CASSLAAGVTEAFF,TGTGCCAGCAGCTTAGCTGCAGGGGTCACTGAAGCTTTCTTT
few,-,TRBV29-1,TRBJ2-2,CSVEVTGELFF,TGCAGCGTTGAGGTGACCGGGGAGCTGTTTTTT
many,-,TRBV28,TRBJ1-5,CASQEGSGNQPQHF,TGTGCCAGCCAGGAGGGGTCAGGCAATCAGCCCCAGCATTTT
many,-,TRBV3-1,TRBJ2-7,CASSQDLSRAYEQYF,TGTGCCAGCAGCCAAGATCTTTCAAGGGCCTACGAGCAGTACTTC
many,-,TRBV6-1,TRBJ1-2,CASSASTGTSGRGYTF,TGTGCCAGCAGTGCTAGTACCGGGACCTCGGGACGTGGCTACACCTTC
-,-,TRBV20-1,TRBJ2-4,CSASPGSGIQYF,TGCAGTGCTAGCCCCGGTAGCGGCATTCAGTACTTC
many,TRBD1,TRBV27,TRBJ1-2,CASSFRDRGFGLGGPNVRLAGYTF,TGTGCCAGCAGTTTCCGGGACAGGGGTTTCGGGCTAGGTGGCCCCAATGTCAGGCTCGCGGGCTACACCTTC
few,-,TRBV20-1,TRBJ2-7,CSAPQTTTTYEQYF,TGCAGTGCTCCGCAGACTACAACTACCTACGAGCAGTACTTC
-,-,TRBV7-2,TRBJ1-5,CASSLGTGVEQPQHF,TGTGCCAGCAGCTTAGGTACGGGAGTAGAGCAGCCCCAGCATTTT
-,-,TRBV3-1,TRBJ2-7,CASSQDWQSYEQYF,TGTGCCAGCAGCCAAGACTGGCAGTCTTACGAGCAGTACTTC
many,TRBD2,TRBV6-2/TRBV6-3,TRBJ2-1,CASSSSGLYNEQFF,TGTGCCAGCAGTTCTAGCGGGTTATACAATGAGCAGTTCTTC
many,-,TRBV12-3/TRBV12-4,TRBJ1-5,CASTLGGNQPQHF,TGTGCCAGCACCCTGGGGGGAAATCAGCCCCAGCATTTT
few,-,TRBV6-1,TRBJ1-4,CASRQQGGEKLFF,TGTGCCAGCAGGCAGCAGGGTGGGGAAAAACTGTTTTTT
many,-,TRBV24-1,TRBJ2-5,CATSDFRGEETQYF,TGTGCCACCAGTGATTTCAGGGGGGAAGAGACCCAGTACTTC
many,-,TRBV18,TRBJ2-7,CASSPTRSSYEQYF,TGTGCCAGCTCACCAACGAGGAGCTCCTACGAGCAGTACTTC
once,TRBD1,TRBV28,TRBJ1-1,CASSFINPGQGPTEAFF,TGTGCCAGCAGTTTCATAAACCCAGGACAGGGACCCACTGAAGCTTTCTTT
-,-,TRBV2,TRBJ2-1,CASSEGFDEQFF,TGTGCCAGCAGTGAAGGGTTTGATGAGCAGTTCTTC
many,-,TRBV9,TRBJ1-5,CASSVEDSRHQPQHF,TGTGCCAGCAGCGTAGAGGACAGCCGCCATCAGCCCCAGCATTTT
many,TRBD1,TRBV5-1,TRBJ2-1,CASNQFRGNEQFF,TGCGCCAGCAACCAGTTCAGGGGGAATGAGCAGTTCTTC
many,-,TRBV15,TRBJ2-2,CATSIGTGELFF,TGTGCCACCAGCATAGGCACCGGGGAGCTGTTTTTT
-,TRBD2,TRBV28,TRBJ2-7,CTSTNSGRSHEQYF,TGTACCAGCACCAATAGCGGGAGATCCCACGAGCAGTACTTC